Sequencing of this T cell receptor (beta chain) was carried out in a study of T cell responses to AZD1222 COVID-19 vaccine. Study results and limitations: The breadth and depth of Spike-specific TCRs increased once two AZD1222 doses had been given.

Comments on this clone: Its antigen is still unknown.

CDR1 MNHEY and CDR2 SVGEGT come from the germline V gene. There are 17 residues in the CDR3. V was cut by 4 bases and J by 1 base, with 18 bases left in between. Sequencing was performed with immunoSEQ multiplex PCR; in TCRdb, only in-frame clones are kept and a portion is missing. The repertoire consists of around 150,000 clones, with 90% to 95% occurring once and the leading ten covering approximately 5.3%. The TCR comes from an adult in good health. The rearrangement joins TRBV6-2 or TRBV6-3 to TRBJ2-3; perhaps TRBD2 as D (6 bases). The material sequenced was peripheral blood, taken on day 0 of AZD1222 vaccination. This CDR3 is CASSSSGLRRGTDTQYF. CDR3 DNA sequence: TGTGCCAGCAGTTCCTCGGGACTTCGTAGGGGCACAGATACGCAGTATTTT.